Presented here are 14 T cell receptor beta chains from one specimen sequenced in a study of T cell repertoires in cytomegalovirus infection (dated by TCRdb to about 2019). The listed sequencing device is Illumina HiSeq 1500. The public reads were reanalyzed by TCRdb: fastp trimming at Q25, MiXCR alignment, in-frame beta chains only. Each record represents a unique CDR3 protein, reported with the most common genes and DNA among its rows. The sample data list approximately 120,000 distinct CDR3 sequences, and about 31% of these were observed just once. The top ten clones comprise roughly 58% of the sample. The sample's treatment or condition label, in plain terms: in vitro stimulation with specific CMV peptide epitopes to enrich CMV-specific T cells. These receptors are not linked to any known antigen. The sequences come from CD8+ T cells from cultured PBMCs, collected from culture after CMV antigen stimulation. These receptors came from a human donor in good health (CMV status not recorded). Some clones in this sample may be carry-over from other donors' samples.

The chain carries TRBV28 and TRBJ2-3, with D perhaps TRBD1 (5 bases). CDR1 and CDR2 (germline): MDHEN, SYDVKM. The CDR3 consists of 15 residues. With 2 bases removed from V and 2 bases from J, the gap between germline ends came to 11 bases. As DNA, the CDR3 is TGTGCCAGCAGTTTAAGGGGTCCGTTCACAGATACGCAGTATTTT. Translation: CASSLRGPFTDTQYF.

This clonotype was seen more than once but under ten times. CDR3 DNA sequence: TGTGCCAGCAGCCCTCCTGGACAGGTCAATAATGGCTACACCTTC. Translation: CASSPPGQVNNGYTF. The rearrangement uses TRBV7-6 and TRBJ1-2; the match to TRBD1 covers 7 bases. CDR1 is SGHVS, CDR2 FNYEAQ, per germline. This CDR3 has 15 residues. The V and J ends lost 5 bases and 6 bases, in that order; junction bases with no gene match: 12.

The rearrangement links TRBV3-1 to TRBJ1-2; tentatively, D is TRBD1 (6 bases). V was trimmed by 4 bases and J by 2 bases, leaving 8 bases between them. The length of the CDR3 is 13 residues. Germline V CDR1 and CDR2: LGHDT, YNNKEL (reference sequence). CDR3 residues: CASSRTGNYGYTF. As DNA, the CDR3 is TGTGCCAGCAGCCGAACAGGGAACTATGGCTACACCTTC.

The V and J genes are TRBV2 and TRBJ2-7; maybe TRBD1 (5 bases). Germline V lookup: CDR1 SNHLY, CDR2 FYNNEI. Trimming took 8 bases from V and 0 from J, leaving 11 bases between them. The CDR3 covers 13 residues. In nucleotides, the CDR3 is TGTGCCAGCGCAGGGTATCCCTCCTACGAGCAGTACTTC. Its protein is CASAGYPSYEQYF.

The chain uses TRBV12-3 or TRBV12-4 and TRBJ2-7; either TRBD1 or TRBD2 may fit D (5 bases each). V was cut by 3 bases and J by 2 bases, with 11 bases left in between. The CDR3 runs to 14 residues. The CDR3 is CASSLDGAAYEQYF. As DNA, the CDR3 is TGTGCCAGCAGTTTGGACGGGGCCGCCTACGAGCAGTACTTC.

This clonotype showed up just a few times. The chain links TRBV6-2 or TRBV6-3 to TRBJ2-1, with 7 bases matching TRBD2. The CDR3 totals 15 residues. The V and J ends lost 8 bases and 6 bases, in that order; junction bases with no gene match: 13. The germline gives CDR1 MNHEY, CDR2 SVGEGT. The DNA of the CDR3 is TGTGCCAGCCTTACCGGACCGGGGGGACTCAATGAGCAGTTCTTC. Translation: CASLTGPGGLNEQFF.

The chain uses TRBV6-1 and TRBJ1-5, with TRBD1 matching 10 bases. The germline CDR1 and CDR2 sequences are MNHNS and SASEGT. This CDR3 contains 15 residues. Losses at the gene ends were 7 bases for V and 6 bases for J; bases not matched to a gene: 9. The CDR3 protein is CASTLGQGFRQPQHF. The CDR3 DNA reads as TGTGCCAGCACCCTGGGACAGGGGTTCCGTCAGCCCCAGCATTTT.

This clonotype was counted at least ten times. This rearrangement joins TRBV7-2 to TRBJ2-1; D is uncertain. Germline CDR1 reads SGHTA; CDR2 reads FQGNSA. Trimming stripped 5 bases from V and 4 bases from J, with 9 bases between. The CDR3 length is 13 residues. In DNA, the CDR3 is TGTGCCAGCAGCCCTAATTATTACAATGAGCAGTTCTTC. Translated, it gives CASSPNYYNEQFF.

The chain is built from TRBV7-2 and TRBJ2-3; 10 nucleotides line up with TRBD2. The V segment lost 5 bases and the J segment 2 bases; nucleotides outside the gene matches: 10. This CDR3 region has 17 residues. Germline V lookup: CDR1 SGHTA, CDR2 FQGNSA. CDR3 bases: TGTGCCAGCAGCCCCTGGGGAGCGGGGGGGCCCACAGATACGCAGTATTTT. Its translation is CASSPWGAGGPTDTQYF.

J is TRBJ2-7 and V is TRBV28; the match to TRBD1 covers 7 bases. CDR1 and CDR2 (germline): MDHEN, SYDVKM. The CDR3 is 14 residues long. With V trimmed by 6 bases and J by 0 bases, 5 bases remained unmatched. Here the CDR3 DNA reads TGTGCCAGCAGAGCGACAGGGAGCTCCTACGAGCAGTACTTC. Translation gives CASRATGSSYEQYF. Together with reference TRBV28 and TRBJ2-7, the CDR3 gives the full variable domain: DVKVTQSSRYLVKRTGEKVFLECVQDMDHENMFWYRQDPGLGLRLIYFSYDVKMKEKGDIPEGYSVSREKKERFSLILESASTNQTSMYLCASRATGSSYEQYFGPGTRLTVT.

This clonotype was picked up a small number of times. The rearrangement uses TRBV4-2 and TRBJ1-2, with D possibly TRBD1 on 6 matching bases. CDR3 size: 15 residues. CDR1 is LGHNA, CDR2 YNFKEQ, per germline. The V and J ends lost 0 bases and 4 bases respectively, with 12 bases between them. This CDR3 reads CASSQEEGGSYGYTF. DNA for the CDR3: TGTGCCAGCAGCCAAGAGGAGGGGGGCAGCTATGGCTACACCTTC.

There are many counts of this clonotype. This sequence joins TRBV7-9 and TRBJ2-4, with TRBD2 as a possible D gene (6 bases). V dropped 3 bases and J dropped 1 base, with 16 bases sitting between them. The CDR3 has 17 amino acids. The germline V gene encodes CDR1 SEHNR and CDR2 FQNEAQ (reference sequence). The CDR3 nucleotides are TGTGCCAGCAGCTTGGCCGGGACTGCGAGGGCCAAAAACATTCAGTACTTC. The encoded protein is CASSLAGTARAKNIQYF.

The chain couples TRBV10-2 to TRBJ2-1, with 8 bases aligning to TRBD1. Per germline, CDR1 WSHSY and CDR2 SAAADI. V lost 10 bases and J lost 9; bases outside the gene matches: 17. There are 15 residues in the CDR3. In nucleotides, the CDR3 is TGCGCCACGACACAGGACAGGGCCCCGTCCCTTGAGCAGTTCTTC. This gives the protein CATTQDRAPSLEQFF.

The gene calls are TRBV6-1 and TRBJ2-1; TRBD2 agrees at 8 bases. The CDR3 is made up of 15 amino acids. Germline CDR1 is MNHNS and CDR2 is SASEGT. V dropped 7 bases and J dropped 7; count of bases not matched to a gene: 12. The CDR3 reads CASTTPGGAANEQFF. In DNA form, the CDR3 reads TGTGCCAGCACAACCCCCGGGGGGGCTGCGAATGAGCAGTTCTTC.